The clone carrying this TCR beta chain was observed at least ten times. The sample originates from a study of T cells after yellow fever vaccination. Study-wide context: For low cell numbers, libraries were made with SMART-Seq v4 Ultra Low Input.

Study results and caveats: A large majority of primary-vaccination clones showed up again after the booster (around 96% CD4, about 90% CD8). Abundant contaminating clonotypes from the bulk population could appear in FACS-sorted repertoires.

Researchers made TCR cDNA using 5'RACE template switching, and this step added a universal primer site and UMIs. TCRdb re-analysed the 5' RACE reads in MiXCR, keeping a single row per CDR3 protein. The sample yields about 45,000 distinct CDR3 sequences, about 6.8% seen once. The input for sequencing was CD8+ T cells not binding an NS4B(214-222) dextramer, sorted from PBMCs, taken 45 days after the yellow fever booster vaccination. The TCR was taken from a man aged 25-40 years who received the YFV17D yellow fever vaccine.

CDR3 nucleotides: TGTGCCAGCAGCAAAGTCAGTACGTTCTACGAGCAGTACTTC. Translation gives CASSKVSTFYEQYF. The rearrangement uses TRBV21-1 and TRBJ2-7. TRBV21-1 is flagged as a pseudogene. The CDR3 is made up of 14 amino acids.